This paragraph covers one T cell receptor beta chain sequence. This record belongs to a study of blood T cell repertoires in COVID-19. The wider study: Material from acute and convalescent COVID-19 was sourced from the United States, Italy and Spain. T cells, B-cell-depleted T cells, or PBMCs provided the cDNA or gDNA that served as material.

In the original analysis: Amplification of reference gene primers was used by the study to estimate nucleated cell counts. Sequencing was performed with immunoSEQ multiplex PCR; in TCRdb, only in-frame clones are kept and a portion is missing. That table supplies the V and J calls and clone size; D and trimming were determined from the DNA. This repertoire shows 150,000 to 200,000 clones, around 67% found once; its top ten account for about 3%. The V end lost 6 bases, the J end lost 10 bases, and 13 bases lay between the germline ends. CDR3 size: 13 residues. Germline CDR1 MDHEN, CDR2 SYDVKM. What was sequenced was peripheral blood. The sequence came from an elderly woman with acute or convalescent COVID-19. The chain employs TRBV28 and TRBJ1-6; perhaps TRBD1 as D (5 bases). CDR3 in DNA: TGTGCCAGCAGGGGGGAGGGGAGATCACCCCTCCACTTT. Its translation is CASRGEGRSPLHF. Full variable domain (rest looked up from reference TRBV28 and TRBJ1-6): DVKVTQSSRYLVKRTGEKVFLECVQDMDHENMFWYRQDPGLGLRLIYFSYDVKMKEKGDIPEGYSVSREKKERFSLILESASTNQTSMYLCASRGEGRSPLHFGNGTRLTVT.